The 21 T cell receptor beta chains presented below share a single source sample, sequenced in a study of Graves' ophthalmopathy and Graves' hyperthyroidism (dated by TCRdb to 2016 to 2018). The data were produced on an Illumina HiSeq 2000. For repertoire sequencing, the TCR beta CDR3 regions were amplified from RNA transcripts. HTBI primers and the Qiagen OneStep RT-PCR kit were used in a first-round RT-PCR, which was followed by a second-round multiplex PCR, size selection and purification. TCRdb reworked the public reads: Q25 trimming with fastp, MiXCR clone assembly, productive beta chains retained. Every CDR3 protein is listed once, alongside the most common genes and DNA of its rows. This sample gives roughly 700,000 distinct CDR3 sequences in total; approximately 40% of them show up just once. Less than 55% of the sample belongs to the ten largest clones. Sequenced material: peripheral blood. Receptors originate from an adult man with Graves' ophthalmopathy.

The rearrangement links TRBV29-1 to TRBJ2-7, with 9 positions matching TRBD1. The germline gives CDR1 SQVTM, CDR2 ANQGSEA. The V gene end was trimmed by 8 bases and the J gene end by 5 bases; junction bases not matched to a gene: 13. The CDR3 has 14 residues. This CDR3 is CSQDYGQGLHEQYF. CDR3 sequence (DNA): TGCAGCCAAGATTATGGACAGGGGTTGCACGAGCAGTACTTC.

There are a few counts of this clonotype. The chain has TRBV7-9 and TRBJ1-5; D is perhaps TRBD1 (5 bases). Germline values: CDR1 SEHNR, CDR2 FQNEAQ (reference sequence). This CDR3 is built from 16 residues. Trimming took off 7 bases at V and 0 bases at J, with 16 bases between the two ends. The CDR3 DNA reads as TGTGCCAGCAAAGCGAGGACACAGCATAGCAATCAGCCCCAGCATTTT. It codes for CASKARTQHSNQPQHF.

This clonotype was observed at least ten times. This rearrangement joins TRBV10-1 to TRBJ1-2; 8 nucleotides align to TRBD1. The CDR3 has 14 residues. Trimming at V came to 4 bases and at J to 2 bases, leaving 3 bases not matched to a gene. Germline V lookup: CDR1 WNHNN, CDR2 SYGVQD (reference sequence). The DNA of the CDR3 is TGCGCCAGCAGTGGACAGGGGTGGAACTATGGCTACACCTTC. Protein sequence: CASSGQGWNYGYTF.

This clonotype appeared many times. The CDR3 loop reads CSGLAETQYF. The CDR3 bases are TGCAGTGGACTAGCGGAGACCCAGTACTTC. The rearrangement joins TRBV20-1 to TRBJ2-5; TRBD2 agrees at 8 bases. V was clipped by 7 bases and J by 5 bases; unmatched bases: 0. The length of the CDR3 is 10 residues. From germline, CDR1 is DFQATT and CDR2 SNEGSKA (reference sequence).

V gene TRBV2 combines with J gene TRBJ1-3, with D possibly being TRBD1 (6 bases). The CDR3 sequence is 13 residues long. V was trimmed by 8 bases and J by 3 bases, leaving 11 bases between them. From germline, CDR1 is SNHLY and CDR2 FYNNEI. The CDR3 DNA sequence: TGTGCCAGCGGGGGGGGCCGTGGAAACACCATATATTTT. Translation: CASGGGRGNTIYF.

This clonotype was observed at least ten times. The rearrangement uses TRBV10-2 and TRBJ1-1; D possibly corresponds to TRBD1 (6 bases). The CDR3 has 15 residues. V lost 2 bases, J lost 1 base, and 11 bases lay in between. Germline V gene data show CDR1 as WSHSY and CDR2 as SAAADI. The CDR3 DNA follows: TGCGCCAGCAGTGAGAGACCCAGGGGGAACACTGAAGCTTTCTTT. It translates to CASSERPRGNTEAFF.

This chain links TRBV6-6 with TRBJ1-2, with 10 bases matching TRBD1. The ends lost 1 base at V and 5 bases at J; junction bases unmatched: 10. CDR3 length: 17 residues. Germline values: CDR1 MNHNY, CDR2 SVGAGI (reference sequence). CDR3 loop: CASSYLAGTGDIYGYTF. The CDR3 DNA is TGTGCCAGCAGTTACTTGGCCGGGACAGGGGACATATATGGCTACACCTTC.

In its sample, this clonotype was seen many times. The V gene is TRBV11-1, the J gene TRBJ1-2; D uncertain. CDR1 is SGHAT, CDR2 FQDESV, per germline (reference sequence). CDR3 length: 14 amino acids. V lost 5 bases to trimming and J lost 0 bases, with 10 bases between them. CDR3 protein: CASSEPGSNYGYTF. In nucleotides, the CDR3 is TGTGCCAGCAGCGAACCGGGATCTAACTATGGCTACACCTTC. The whole variable domain, filled in from reference TRBV11-1 and TRBJ1-2, reads EAEVAQSPRYKITEKSQAVAFWCDPISGHATLYWYRQILGQGPELLVQFQDESVVDDSQLPKDRFSAERLKGVDSTLKIQPAELGDSAMYLCASSEPGSNYGYTFGSGTRLTVV.

As to this clonotype: One base away lies a much larger clone, so this may be a sequencing read error. The V call is TRBV9, the J call TRBJ1-1, with 10 bases matching TRBD1. Germline CDR1 reads SGDLS; CDR2 reads YYNGEE. CDR3 length: 15 amino acids. The CDR3 nucleotides are TGTGCCAGCAGCTTGACAGGGGGCGCAGGGACTGAAGTTTTCTTT. It specifies CASSLTGGAGTEVFF. Drawing the rest from reference TRBV9 and TRBJ1-1, the complete variable domain is DSGVTQTPKHLITATGQRVTLRCSPRSGDLSVYWYQQSLDQGLQFLIQYYNGEERAKGNILERFSAQQFPDLHSELNLSSLELGDSALYFCASSLTGGAGTEVFFGQGTRLTVV.

V and J are TRBV4-1 and TRBJ1-2; a possible D gene is TRBD1 (6 bases). Per germline, CDR1 MGHRA and CDR2 YSYEKL. The CDR3 contains 17 residues. V lost 0 bases and J 3 bases, leaving 17 bases between the germline ends. The CDR3 nucleotides read TGCGCCAGCAGCCAAGATCCATTAGGGGGGGGCCACTATGGCTACACCTTC. Translated, it gives CASSQDPLGGGHYGYTF.

This clonotype appeared a few times. The rearrangement uses TRBV25-1 and TRBJ2-2; unclear D gene. The CDR3 contains 17 residues. Germline lookup yields CDR1 MGHDK and CDR2 SYGVNS. Between the trimmed V and J ends, which lost 5 bases and 5 bases, there was a span of 21 bases. CDR3 sequence (DNA): TGTGCCAGCAGTTCCCGCCCCAACATTGTAGTAACCGGGGAGCTGTTTTTT. Translating it yields CASSSRPNIVVTGELFF.

This clonotype was counted between two and nine times. Germline and junction disagree at one end, which may indicate a read error. The rearrangement links TRBV10-3 to TRBJ2-7; TRBD2 agrees at 7 bases. The CDR3 spans 15 residues. CDR1 and CDR2 (germline): ENHRY, SYGVKD. CDR3 DNA sequence: TGTGCCAGCAGTTACATGTCGGGAGGAATATTTGAGCAGTACTTC. It yields the protein CASSYMSGGIFEQYF.

As DNA, the CDR3 is TGCGCCAGCAGTGCGAGCGGGGGGGCCGTCGAGCAGTACTTC. Translating it yields CASSASGGAVEQYF. J is TRBJ2-7 and V is TRBV10-1, with TRBD2 identical over 10 bases. V trimming: 4 bases; J trimming: 6 bases; junction bases outside the gene matches: 6. The CDR3 sequence is 14 residues long. In germline, CDR1 is WNHNN, CDR2 SYGVQD (reference sequence).

V gene TRBV2 combines with J gene TRBJ1-4, with 8 bases lining up with TRBD1. Germline loops: CDR1 SNHLY, CDR2 FYNNEI. The CDR3 runs to 14 residues. V gave up 6 bases and J gave up 5 bases; unmatched junction bases: 5. The CDR3 DNA is TGTGCCAGCAGCGGGGACAGGAAAAATGAAAAACTGTTTTTT. Translated, it gives CASSGDRKNEKLFF. Complete variable domain (other parts from reference TRBV2 and TRBJ1-4): EPEVTQTPSHQVTQMGQEVILRCVPISNHLYFYWYRQILGQKVEFLVSFYNNEISEKSEIFDDQFSVERPDGSNFTLKIRSTKLEDSAMYFCASSGDRKNEKLFFGSGTQLSVL.

This clonotype was detected only a few times. This chain joins TRBV9 and TRBJ1-4; D remains unclear. The length of the CDR3 is 15 residues. The V end lost 4 bases, the J end lost 4 bases, and 14 bases lay between the germline ends. Germline CDR1 and CDR2: SGDLS and YYNGEE. The CDR3 region has the DNA TGTGCCAGCAGCTCGAGAACGGAGGGTAATGAAAAACTGTTTTTT. Amino acids: CASSSRTEGNEKLFF.

With regard to this clonotype: Sequence at one end of the junction differs from germline and may be a read error. DNA of the CDR3: TGCAGTGCTAGATTGACAGGGAATCTGCCCCAGCATTTT. It codes for CSARLTGNLPQHF. The chain carries TRBV20-1 and TRBJ1-5, with 7 bases that match TRBD1. CDR3 length: 13 amino acids. Germline loops: CDR1 DFQATT, CDR2 SNEGSKA (reference sequence).

This clonotype was seen more than once but under ten times. The rearrangement links TRBV2 to TRBJ1-2; maybe TRBD1 (5 bases). The CDR3 contains 14 residues. Germline assignment: CDR1 SNHLY and CDR2 FYNNEI. The ends were cut back, 8 bases at V and 4 bases at J, with 17 bases in the middle. CDR3: CASLRAGRGYGYTF. As DNA, the CDR3 is TGTGCCAGCCTCCGCGCAGGGAGGGGCTATGGCTACACCTTC.

Concerning this clonotype: This clone may be a read error of a much larger clone one base away. The J gene is TRBJ1-2, the V gene TRBV7-2; 7 bases agree with TRBD1. V lost 5 bases, J lost 3 bases, and 15 bases stayed unmatched. The germline V gene has CDR1 SGHTA and CDR2 FQGNSA. The CDR3 sequence is 17 residues long. The CDR3 spells CASSRNKGQRAYYGYTF. In DNA, the CDR3 is TGTGCCAGCAGCCGCAATAAGGGACAGAGGGCTTACTATGGCTACACCTTC.

The chain carries TRBV24-1 and TRBJ1-5; TRBD1 is a possible D gene (5 bases). The CDR3 consists of 15 residues. V lost 4 bases and J 4 bases, leaving 13 bases between the germline ends. The germline V gene encodes CDR1 KGHDR and CDR2 SFDVKD. The CDR3: CATSDPGWGNQPQHF. The CDR3 DNA follows: TGTGCCACCAGTGACCCAGGGTGGGGGAATCAGCCCCAGCATTTT.

This chain links TRBV6-5 with TRBJ1-1; TRBD1 might be the D (6 bases). Germline CDR1 is MNHEY and CDR2 is SVGAGI. V was shortened by 4 bases and J by 1 base, with 19 bases between the two germline ends. The CDR3 is 17 residues long. CDR3 nucleotide sequence: TGTGCCAGCAGTTCCTATCCTGCAGGGGACCCGAACACTGAAGCTTTCTTT. Amino acids: CASSSYPAGDPNTEAFF.

This clonotype was seen a handful of times. CDR3: CASTMDRGQGNSPLHF. DNA for the CDR3: TGTGCCAGCACCATGGACAGGGGGCAGGGGAATTCACCCCTCCACTTT. The gene calls are TRBV7-9 and TRBJ1-6, with 11 bases identical to TRBD1. Per the germline V gene, CDR1 is SEHNR and CDR2 is FQNEAQ (reference sequence). The CDR3 contains 16 residues. Trimming took 7 bases from V and 7 from J; bases not matched to a gene: 9.